Below are 20 T cell receptor beta chains sequenced from a single sample in a study of blood T cells in healthy people across ages. Alongside a J-beta primer mix, a sample-barcoded 5' primer served in a second PCR lasting about 7 to 12 cycles. TCRdb reanalysed the 5' RACE reads using MiXCR and keeps one entry per CDR3 protein. The sample comprises approximately 1.5 million distinct CDR3 sequences, roughly two fifths of which are singletons, and around 4% rests with the top ten. What was sequenced was blood. These receptors all come from a woman younger than 30 in good health.

J is TRBJ1-2 and V is TRBV30; D call uncertain. The CDR3 contains 13 residues. Trimming shortened V by 3 bases and J by 4 bases, and 12 bases separated the two germline ends. Germline CDR1 GTSNPN, CDR2 SVGIG (reference sequence). CDR3 region: CAWSPTAIYGYTF. The CDR3 DNA reads TGTGCCTGGAGCCCTACAGCCATCTATGGCTACACCTTC.

This clonotype was seen more than once but under ten times. CDR3 sequence reads: CASSYRQGHGYTF. CDR3 nucleotides: TGTGCCAGCAGTTACCGCCAGGGACATGGCTACACCTTC. The V gene is TRBV6-5, the J gene TRBJ1-2; D possibly corresponds to TRBD1 (5 bases). This CDR3 has 13 residues. V was cut by 2 bases and J by 6 bases, with 10 bases left in between. Germline assignment: CDR1 MNHEY and CDR2 SVGAGI.

The V call is TRBV7-2, the J call TRBJ2-7, with TRBD1 matching over 8 bases. Per the germline V gene, CDR1 is SGHTA and CDR2 is FQGNSA. The CDR3 covers 14 residues. Germline trimming cut 5 bases from V and 5 bases from J; bases unmatched to any gene: 8. The CDR3 here is CASSPRQGLNEQYF. The CDR3 DNA reads as TGTGCCAGCAGCCCCAGACAGGGGCTCAACGAGCAGTACTTC.

This sequence joins TRBV6-5 and TRBJ1-2; 7 positions agree with TRBD1. CDR1 MNHEY and CDR2 SVGAGI come from the germline V gene. The CDR3 loop spans 15 amino acids. The trim removed 2 bases at V and 8 bases at J, leaving 11 bases unmatched. The CDR3 nucleotides are TGTGCCAGCAGTTACCCAGAGACAGGGTCTCGAGGCTACACCTTC. Protein product: CASSYPETGSRGYTF.

There are a few counts of this clonotype. V gene TRBV4-2 combines with J gene TRBJ2-7, with 8 bases lining up with TRBD2. V trimming: 8 bases; J trimming: 1 base; junction bases outside the gene matches: 4. This CDR3 has 13 residues. CDR1 LGHNA and CDR2 YNFKEQ come from the germline V gene. The CDR3 DNA reads as TGTGCCAGCCGTCGGGAGGGATCCTACGAGCAGTACTTC. Translated, it gives CASRREGSYEQYF.

The rearrangement uses TRBV19 and TRBJ2-5; 9 bases line up with TRBD2. Trimming took 3 bases from V and 11 from J; bases not matched to a gene: 16. CDR3 length: 16 residues. CDR1 LNHDA and CDR2 SQIVND come from the germline V gene (reference sequence). The CDR3: CASSMASGNKVNEQYF. The CDR3 DNA sequence: TGTGCCAGTAGTATGGCTAGCGGGAACAAGGTCAATGAGCAGTACTTC.

Comment on this clonotype: Possible read error: a much larger clone is one base away. The chain has TRBV14 and TRBJ2-4; 7 nucleotides agree with TRBD2. Per germline, CDR1 SGHDN and CDR2 FVKESK. This CDR3 is 16 amino acids long. CDR3 in DNA: TGTGCCGGCAGCCAAGGTGGAGCGGGAACCGCTAGAAAGCAGTACTTC. Protein: CAGSQGGAGTARKQYF.

This clonotype was seen a handful of times. V is TRBV18 and J is TRBJ2-5; a possible D gene is TRBD1 (6 bases). Trimming shortened V by 8 bases and J by 5 bases, and 15 bases separated the two germline ends. Per germline, CDR1 KGHSH and CDR2 LQKENI. The CDR3 is made up of 13 amino acids. CDR3 region: CASARQDLETQYF. CDR3 DNA sequence: TGTGCCAGCGCGCGACAGGATCTGGAGACCCAGTACTTC.

The table lists this clonotype with a few counts. The rearrangement links TRBV12-3 or TRBV12-4 to TRBJ2-7; 10 bases agree with TRBD2. The CDR3 is 15 residues long. V was clipped by 8 bases and J by 3 bases; unmatched bases: 10. CDR3 sequence (DNA): TGTGCCAGCGGTTCTGGGGCTAGCGGGAGCTACGAGCAGTACTTC. Encoded protein: CASGSGASGSYEQYF.

Of note for this clonotype: The junction and the germline gene differ at one end; a read error may be behind it. The chain joins TRBV7-9 to TRBJ2-1, with TRBD2 matching over 9 bases. CDR3 length: 15 residues. Germline V gene lookup returns CDR1 SEHNR and CDR2 FQNEAQ (reference sequence). CDR3: CASSLLAGSENEKFF. As DNA, the CDR3 is TGTGCCAGCAGCTTACTAGCGGGGTCGGAGAATGAGAAGTTCTTC.

The genes are TRBV2 and TRBJ1-6; D is uncertain. V shed 5 bases and J shed 9 bases, with 11 bases lying between them. Germline V gene data show CDR1 as SNHLY and CDR2 as FYNNEI. The CDR3 loop spans 13 amino acids. The chain's CDR3 is CASSPSPGSPLHF. The CDR3, as DNA: TGTGCCAGCAGTCCCTCGCCGGGTTCACCCCTCCACTTT.

This chain connects TRBV7-9 to TRBJ2-1; D not resolved. The CDR3 is made up of 13 amino acids. CDR1 and CDR2 (germline): SEHNR, FQNEAQ (reference sequence). V was shortened by 1 base and J by 14 bases, with 15 bases between the two germline ends. Here the CDR3 DNA reads TGTGCCAGCAGCTTAGTAATTAGCACAGTTGAGTTCTTC. It translates to CASSLVISTVEFF.

For this clonotype: The junction does not match germline at one end; this may be a read error. V and J are TRBV20-1 and TRBJ2-4; TRBD2 agrees at 8 bases. The J call is in doubt because the DNA end fits TRBJ2-7 better. From germline, CDR1 is DFQATT and CDR2 SNEGSKA (reference sequence). There are 14 residues in the CDR3. CDR3 in DNA: TGCAGTACTAGTTCGAGCGGGAGTTTCTACGAGCAGTACTTC. This codes for CSTSSSGSFYEQYF.

The rearrangement uses TRBV18 and TRBJ1-2; TRBD1 aligns across 9 bases. CDR1 and CDR2 (germline): KGHSH, LQKENI. V shed 1 base, J shed 2 bases, and the junction held 5 bases outside the gene matches. The CDR3 consists of 16 residues. The CDR3 protein is CASSPRQGQGNYGYTF. The DNA of the CDR3 is TGTGCCAGCTCACCACGCCAAGGACAGGGGAACTATGGCTACACCTTC.

This clonotype was observed a single time. The genes are TRBV7-9 and TRBJ2-1, with D possibly matching TRBD1 (5 bases). V shed 4 bases and J shed 6 bases, with 16 bases lying between them. The CDR3 runs to 15 residues. CDR1 and CDR2 (germline): SEHNR, FQNEAQ (reference sequence). Here the CDR3 reads CASSSRASAINEQFF. The CDR3, as DNA: TGTGCCAGCAGCTCCAGGGCGTCGGCGATCAATGAGCAGTTCTTC.

This clonotype showed up just a few times. The chain recombines TRBV2 with TRBJ2-3; 9 bases agree with TRBD2. V lost 4 bases to trimming and J lost 2 bases; unmatched junction nucleotides: 7. This CDR3 spans 16 amino acids. CDR1 is SNHLY and CDR2 is FYNNEI in the germline V gene. The CDR3 sequence: CASSASLAGYTDTQYF. DNA for the CDR3: TGTGCCAGCAGTGCTTCACTAGCGGGCTACACAGATACGCAGTATTTT.

This chain uses TRBV12-3 or TRBV12-4 with TRBJ2-2; D may be TRBD1 (6 bases). V was clipped by 5 bases and J by 0 bases, with 7 bases between them. CDR3 length equals 14 residues. The CDR3 is CASSRQANTGELFF. The DNA for the CDR3 is TGTGCCAGCAGTCGACAGGCGAACACCGGGGAGCTGTTTTTT.

This clonotype has more than one count but fewer than ten. The chain couples TRBV12-5 to TRBJ2-5, with TRBD2 matching over 9 bases. With 6 bases clipped from V and 4 bases from J, the junction kept 0 bases outside the gene matches. The CDR3 runs 12 residues. The germline CDR1 and CDR2 sequences are LGHNT and FRNRAP. CDR3 coding DNA: TGTGCTAGTGGGCGGGGGGGAGAGACCCAGTACTTC. The encoded protein is CASGRGGETQYF.

This clonotype was detected only a few times. The chain employs TRBV24-1 and TRBJ2-5, with D perhaps given as TRBD1 or TRBD2 (5 bases each). Germline V CDR1 and CDR2: KGHDR, SFDVKD. This CDR3 region has 15 residues. The V end was cut by 3 bases, the J end by 5 bases, with 15 bases between. The CDR3 is CATSDPRGAGETQYF. CDR3 in DNA: TGTGCCACCAGTGATCCAAGGGGCGCGGGCGAGACCCAGTACTTC.

The sample holds a few counts of this clonotype. This sequence joins TRBV12-3 or TRBV12-4 and TRBJ2-1, with 12 bases fitting TRBD2. V trimming: 5 bases; J trimming: 9 bases; junction bases outside the gene matches: 8. The CDR3 extends over 15 amino acids. CDR3 sequence reads: CASSPTSGGLVEQFF. Written as DNA, the CDR3 is TGTGCCAGCAGTCCGACTAGCGGGGGATTAGTTGAGCAGTTCTTC.